The clone carrying this T cell receptor beta chain has more than one count but fewer than ten. Its antigen is undetermined. The sample is drawn from a study of beta chain features in type 1 diabetes. Study overall: The examined sorted cells totaled some 99 million across samples.

Findings and caveats of the study: The study found moderately but significantly shorter TCRB CDR3s in all four CD4+ subsets of Type 1 diabetes patients.

Every bit of the isolated RNA underwent reverse transcription, so sequencing read expressed TCRB transcripts. Profiling relied on immunoSEQ multiplex PCR, and the TCRdb table lists in-frame clones only, not all of them. The table records 120,000 or so clones, around 17% of them present only once. CDR1 and CDR2 (germline): SGHTA, FQGNSA. J lost 6 bases, V lost 4 bases, and 7 bases had no gene match. The CDR3 has 15 residues. Sorting of CD4+ naive, central memory, regulatory and stem cell-like memory cells was performed via CD45RO/CCR7/CD25/CD127/CD95/CD27. The chain recombines TRBV7-2 with TRBJ2-7; 12 bases align to TRBD1. The clonotype comes from a man aged 30-40 years with type 1 diabetes. Sequencing input: central memory CD4+ T cells from blood. The CDR3 sequence: CASSYYPGQGAEQYF. The CDR3 region has the DNA TGTGCCAGCAGCTACTACCCGGGACAGGGGGCCGAGCAGTACTTC.